Listed here is a single T cell receptor beta chain. This entry belongs to a study of identical twins. Germline CDR1 reads DFQATT; CDR2 reads SNEGSKA (reference sequence). Trimming shortened V by 5 bases and J by 6 bases, and 20 bases separated the two germline ends. This CDR3 has 15 amino acids. TCRdb ran MiXCR on the 5' RACE reads and lists one entry per CDR3 protein. Among 450,000 to 650,000 distinct CDR3 sequences listed, approximately 14% were seen once. These data are also associated with another study on yellow fever vaccine responses in identical twins.

The sequenced sample was CD4+ T cells sorted from blood. The rearrangement joins TRBV20-1 to TRBJ2-1; a possible D gene is TRBD2 (6 bases). This receptor was identified in a woman aged 18-29 years in good health. CDR3 region: CSAPVRGRSLNEQFF. The CDR3 DNA sequence: TGCAGTGCTCCTGTCCGGGGGAGGTCCCTCAATGAGCAGTTCTTC.